The source of this T cell receptor (beta chain) is a study of shared clonotypes between healthy human individuals. This CDR3 comprises 14 residues. Germline lookup yields CDR1 PRHDT and CDR2 FYEKMQ (reference sequence). V was trimmed by 3 bases and J by 10 bases, leaving 18 bases between them. Samples underwent the assay at deep level. Only in-frame clones appear in the TCRdb table, and some are missing; sequencing was by immunoSEQ multiplex PCR. The top ten clones hold about 1.7% of a sample with about 2.1 million clones, over 85% of them seen once. Positive CCR7 selection of CD45RO-negative cells yielded the naive CD8 cells, and terminally differentiated effector memory CD45RA+ cells were excluded.

The specimen sequenced was naive CD8+ T cells from PBMCs. J is TRBJ1-1 and V is TRBV13, with D possibly being TRBD1 (5 bases). The clonotype was recovered from a man aged 18 to 29 in good health. Some clones in this sample may be carry-over from other donors' samples. The CDR3 sequence: CASSLDRDPRVAFF. The DNA for the CDR3 is TGTGCCAGCAGCTTGGACCGGGACCCCCGAGTAGCTTTCTTT. Together with reference TRBV13 and TRBJ1-1, the CDR3 gives the full variable domain: AAGVIQSPRHLIKEKRETATLKCYPIPRHDTVYWYQQGPGQDPQFLISFYEKMQSDKGSIPDRFSAQQFSDYHSELNMSSLELGDSALYFCASSLDRDPRVAFFGQGTRLTVV.